Described below is a single TCR beta chain sequence and its context. As yet, its antigen is unknown. In the PCR, 60 Vbeta and 13 Jbeta primers were used. Data came from immunoSEQ multiplex PCR; TCRdb stores just in-frame clones and leaves some out. The sample lists about 130,000 clones; around four fifths were seen once. The CDR3 runs 14 residues. The germline V gene has CDR1 ENHRY and CDR2 SYGVKD. Trimming left V 4 bases short and J 0 bases short, with 9 bases between. This sample was included in a study of cytomegalovirus exposure and HLA in healthy donors. Whole-study results and caveats: Later analysis demonstrated an association between a missense DCLRE1C variant and TCR beta V- and J-gene trimming. Overall, approximately 150 TCR beta chains were annotated as cytomegalovirus-associated.

The receptor was derived from a boy aged 2 to 10 in good health and CMV-seronegative. This chain connects TRBV10-3 to TRBJ1-1, with D possibly TRBD1 on 5 matching bases. Sequences were obtained from PBMCs. CDR3: CAISGTGLNTEAFF. The CDR3 bases are TGTGCCATCAGTGGAACAGGATTGAACACTGAAGCTTTCTTT.